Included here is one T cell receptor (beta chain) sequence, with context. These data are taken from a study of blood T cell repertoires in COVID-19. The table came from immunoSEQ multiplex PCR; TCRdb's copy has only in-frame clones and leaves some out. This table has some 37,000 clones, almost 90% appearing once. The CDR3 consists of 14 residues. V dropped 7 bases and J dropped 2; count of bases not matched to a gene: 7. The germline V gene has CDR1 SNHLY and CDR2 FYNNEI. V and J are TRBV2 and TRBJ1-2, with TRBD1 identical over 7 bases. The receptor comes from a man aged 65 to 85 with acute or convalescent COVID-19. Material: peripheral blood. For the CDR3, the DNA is TGTGCCAGCACCCCCCAGGGGGGCAACTATGGCTACACCTTC. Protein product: CASTPQGGNYGYTF.